This entry features one TCR beta chain sequence. This sample is part of a study of blood T cell repertoires in COVID-19. Study at large: The United States, Italy and Spain supplied acute and convalescent COVID-19 samples.

In the study's own analysis: Amplification of reference gene primers was used by the study to estimate nucleated cell counts. Clones were sequenced by immunoSEQ multiplex PCR, and TCRdb holds only the in-frame ones, with some missing. Clone size and the V and J calls come from that table; the DNA yielded D and trimming. Altogether under 500,000 clones are present, more than 85% being singletons, with the ten largest covering 4.3%. Germline V gives CDR1 MDHEN, CDR2 SYDVKM. Trimming took off 11 bases at V and 0 bases at J, with 13 bases between the two ends. The CDR3 is 13 residues long. Sequenced: peripheral blood. The source of this sequence is a woman aged 25 to 39 with acute or convalescent COVID-19. J is TRBJ1-2 and V is TRBV28; possibly TRBD1 for D (6 bases). The CDR3 DNA follows: TGTGCCGCTAGGACAGCAACTAACTATGGCTACACCTTC. Protein product: CAARTATNYGYTF.